This record covers a single TCR beta chain. Per the original methods: From reference gene primer amplification, estimates of nucleated cell counts were derived. Method: immunoSEQ multiplex PCR; TCRdb's copy keeps in-frame clones and lacks some. V and J calls and clone size come straight from that table; D and trimming were deduced from the DNA. The sample has 350,000 to 450,000 clones; 85% are singletons. Germline V CDR1 and CDR2: SGHTA, FQGTGA. This CDR3 is 14 amino acids long. Trimming shortened V by 6 bases and J by 6 bases, and 15 bases separated the two germline ends. This entry is derived from a study of blood T cell repertoires in COVID-19. Study as a whole: Donors in the United States, Italy and Spain gave samples during acute or convalescent COVID-19. The cDNA or gDNA used as material had been derived from T cells, B-cell-depleted T cells, or PBMCs.

The receptor was derived from a woman aged 18-29 years with acute or convalescent COVID-19. Sequencing was carried out using peripheral blood. This chain links TRBV7-3 with TRBJ2-1; the D gene is possibly TRBD2 (6 bases). CDR3 in amino acids: CASSAYGGLNEQFF. Here the CDR3 DNA reads TGTGCCAGCAGTGCGTACGGGGGACTCAATGAGCAGTTCTTC.